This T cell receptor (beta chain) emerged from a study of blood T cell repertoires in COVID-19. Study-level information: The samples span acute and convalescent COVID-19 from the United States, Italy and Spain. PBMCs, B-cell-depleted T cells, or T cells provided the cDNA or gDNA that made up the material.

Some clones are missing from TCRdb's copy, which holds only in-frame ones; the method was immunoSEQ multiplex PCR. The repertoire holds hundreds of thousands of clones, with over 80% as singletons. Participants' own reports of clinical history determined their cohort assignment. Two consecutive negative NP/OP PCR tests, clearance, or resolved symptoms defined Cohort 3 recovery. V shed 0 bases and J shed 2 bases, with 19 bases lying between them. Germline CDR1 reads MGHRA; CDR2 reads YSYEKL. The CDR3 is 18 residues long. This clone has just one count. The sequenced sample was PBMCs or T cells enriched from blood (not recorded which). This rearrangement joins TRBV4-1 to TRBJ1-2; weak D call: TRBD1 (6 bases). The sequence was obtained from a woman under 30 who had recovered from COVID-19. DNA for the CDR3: TGCGCCAGCAGCCAAGATCAGGGACACAAACGGGGAAACTATGGCTACACCTTC. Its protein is CASSQDQGHKRGNYGYTF.